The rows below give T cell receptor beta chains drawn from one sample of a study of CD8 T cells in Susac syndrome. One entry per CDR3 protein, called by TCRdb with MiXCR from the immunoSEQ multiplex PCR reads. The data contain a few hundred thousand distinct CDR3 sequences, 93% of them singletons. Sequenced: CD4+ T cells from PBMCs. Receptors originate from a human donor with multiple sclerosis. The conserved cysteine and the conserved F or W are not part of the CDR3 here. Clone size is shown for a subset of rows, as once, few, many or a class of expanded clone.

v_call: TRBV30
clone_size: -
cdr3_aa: AWSRRGGETQY

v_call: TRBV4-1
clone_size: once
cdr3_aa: ASSQGAGAGLPNEKLF

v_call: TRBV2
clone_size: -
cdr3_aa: ASSLQGLGETQY

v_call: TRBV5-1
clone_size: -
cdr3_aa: ASSLATAANTEAF

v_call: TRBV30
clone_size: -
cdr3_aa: AWTPGRANQPQH

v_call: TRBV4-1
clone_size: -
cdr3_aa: ASSQVEGGQYEQY

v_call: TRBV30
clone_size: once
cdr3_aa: AWTGLDRNEQF

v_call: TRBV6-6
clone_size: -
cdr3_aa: ASSYGRSNTEAF

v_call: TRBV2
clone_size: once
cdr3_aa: ASSEDTEAF

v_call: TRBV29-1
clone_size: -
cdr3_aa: SVGSLTSYWGTQY

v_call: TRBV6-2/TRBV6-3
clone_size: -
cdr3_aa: ASSSQGFGGANVLT

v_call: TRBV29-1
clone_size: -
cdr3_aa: SVPLGNGNEKLF

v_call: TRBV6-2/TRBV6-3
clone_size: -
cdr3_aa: ASSYQGNEQF

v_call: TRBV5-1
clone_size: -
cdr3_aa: ASSPGLPLTISDTQY

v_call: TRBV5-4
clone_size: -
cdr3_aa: ASSAQSGELVDEQF

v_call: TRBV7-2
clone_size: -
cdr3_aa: ASSLDQGRETQY

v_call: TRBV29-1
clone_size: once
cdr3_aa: SVVLGLRGEAF

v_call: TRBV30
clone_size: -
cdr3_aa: AWSVGAGAGETQY

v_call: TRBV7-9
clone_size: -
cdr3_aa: ASSLEGSPAHQY

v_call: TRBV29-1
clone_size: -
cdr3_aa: SVELGGNTEAF

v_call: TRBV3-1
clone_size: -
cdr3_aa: ASSQGPKSSYEQY

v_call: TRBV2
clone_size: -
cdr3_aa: ASSEAGYGYT

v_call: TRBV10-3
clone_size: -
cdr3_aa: AISEGQDNEKLF

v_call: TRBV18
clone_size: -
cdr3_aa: ASSPRPGQEINEQF

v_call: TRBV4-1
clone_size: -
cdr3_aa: ASSQGSQGARSYEQY

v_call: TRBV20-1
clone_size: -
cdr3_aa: SARDRRGRGGTEAF

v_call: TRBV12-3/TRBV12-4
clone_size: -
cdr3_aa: ASRRATPYEQY

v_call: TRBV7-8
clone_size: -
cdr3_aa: ASSRDMRLAGTSTDTQY

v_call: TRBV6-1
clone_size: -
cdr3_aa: ASSRTSGYRVRTDTQY

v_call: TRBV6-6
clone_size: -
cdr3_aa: ASSYEGNYGYT

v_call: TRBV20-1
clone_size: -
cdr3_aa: SASTHGGTGELF

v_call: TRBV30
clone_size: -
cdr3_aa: AWSTGDGGYT

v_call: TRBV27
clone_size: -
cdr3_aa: ASSFGQDSGYT

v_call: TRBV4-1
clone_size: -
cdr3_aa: ASSPLLGVGTGANQPQH